This TCR beta chain was recorded in a study of cytomegalovirus exposure and HLA in healthy donors. Background on the study: Later analysis reported that the roughly 120 validation repertoires shared the platform of the approximately 670 first-cohort repertoires. General observations from the study: Generally TCR sequences proved uncommon, though certain public TCRs appeared in numerous donors.

Note on this clone: The antigen remains undetermined.

This CDR3 comprises 15 residues. V was cut by 0 bases and J by 4 bases, with 10 bases left in between. The germline gives CDR1 SGHDT, CDR2 YYEEEE. The assay was immunoSEQ multiplex PCR, and TCRdb's table has in-frame clones only and misses some. The sample includes some 140,000 clones, about 86% of them seen just once. The sample taken for sequencing was PBMCs. This TCR was sampled from a human donor in good health. The chain carries TRBV5-6 and TRBJ2-2; unclear D gene. CDR3 sequence: CASSLDLRFTGELFF. CDR3 in DNA: TGTGCCAGCAGCTTGGATCTCCGGTTCACCGGGGAGCTGTTTTTT.